A selection of T cell receptor beta chains follows, all from one sample in a study of shared clonotypes between healthy human individuals. The table came from immunoSEQ multiplex PCR; TCRdb's copy has only in-frame clones and leaves some out. The data hold millions of clones, with about 94% observed a single time. Sequenced input: naive CD8+ T cells sorted from blood. All receptors derive from a man aged 18 to 30 in good health. Each CDR3 is given with its conserved first and last residue. Each record gives: CDR3 protein, CDR3 DNA, clone size, J gene, D gene, V gene. D genes are given only for firm matches. A row's size may be missing; if present it is once, few, many or a size class.

CASSFGVAEAFF | TGTGCCAGCAGCTTTGGGGTCGCTGAAGCTTTCTTT | once | TRBJ1-1 | NA | TRBV7-9
CASSLAGLAVTDTQYF | TGCGCCAGCAGCTTGGCAGGGCTAGCGGTAACAGATACGCAGTATTTT | NA | TRBJ2-3 | TRBD2 | TRBV5-1
CASSPGTDYNEQFF | TGTGCCAGCAGCCCCGGGACAGATTACAATGAGCAGTTCTTC | NA | TRBJ2-1 | TRBD1 | TRBV5-4
CATSRDRGLGGKLFF | TGTGCCACCAGCAGAGACAGGGGCCTCGGAGGAAAACTGTTTTTT | once | TRBJ1-4 | NA | TRBV15
CASSLSSGLASYEQYF | TGTGCCAGCAGTTTATCCTCCGGACTAGCGAGCTACGAGCAGTACTTC | NA | TRBJ2-7 | TRBD2 | TRBV27
CASQGTNTGELFF | TGCGCCAGCCAAGGGACGAACACCGGGGAGCTGTTTTTT | NA | TRBJ2-2 | NA | TRBV4-1
CASSDPGQGGTEAFF | TGCGCCAGCAGTGACCCGGGACAGGGCGGCACTGAAGCTTTCTTT | NA | TRBJ1-1 | TRBD1 | TRBV10-2
CASSPPQTGVNTEAFF | TGTGCCAGCTCACCACCGCAGACAGGCGTGAACACTGAAGCTTTCTTT | NA | TRBJ1-1 | NA | TRBV18
CASRMKTGDSGYTF | TGTGCCAGCAGAATGAAAACAGGCGACTCAGGCTACACCTTC | NA | TRBJ1-2 | NA | TRBV6-5
CASSYLGQSYEQYF | TGTGCCAGCAGTTACCTGGGACAGAGCTACGAGCAGTACTTC | NA | TRBJ2-7 | TRBD1 | TRBV6-5
CASSPGTGGAQYF | TGTGCCAGCAGCCCTGGTACTGGGGGCGCGCAGTACTTC | NA | TRBJ2-7 | NA | TRBV11-2
CASSLGGLAGEDTGELFF | TGTGCCAGCAGCTTAGGGGGACTAGCGGGAGAAGACACCGGGGAGCTGTTTTTT | NA | TRBJ2-2 | TRBD2 | TRBV11-3
CASSYSEGVTEAFF | TGTGCCAGCAGTTACTCAGAGGGGGTTACTGAAGCTTTCTTT | once | TRBJ1-1 | NA | TRBV6-5
CASSWGPGTANTEAFF | TGTGCCAGCAGCTGGGGCCCCGGGACAGCAAACACTGAAGCTTTCTTT | once | TRBJ1-1 | TRBD1 | TRBV5-4
CASSLGGGGGETQYF | TGTGCCAGCAGCTTGGGAGGGGGCGGCGGAGAGACCCAGTACTTC | NA | TRBJ2-5 | TRBD1 | TRBV5-6
CAWGWDTAYEQYF | TGTGCCTGGGGTTGGGACACCGCCTACGAGCAGTACTTC | NA | TRBJ2-7 | NA | TRBV30
CASSQPGTGVGAFF | TGTGCCAGCAGCCAACCCGGGACAGGGGTAGGAGCTTTCTTT | NA | TRBJ1-1 | TRBD1 | TRBV11-2
CASSQETGLALDEQFF | TGCGCCAGCAGCCAAGAAACAGGACTAGCTCTTGATGAGCAGTTCTTC | NA | TRBJ2-1 | TRBD2 | TRBV4-3
CASSQDLAGTRGGSEQYF | TGCGCCAGCAGCCAAGACTTGGCCGGGACTCGGGGGGGATCCGAGCAGTACTTC | NA | TRBJ2-7 | TRBD2 | TRBV4-3
CASSDLSTGAVWNEQFF | TGTGCCAGCAGTGACCTCTCGACAGGGGCGGTTTGGAATGAGCAGTTCTTC | NA | TRBJ2-1 | TRBD1 | TRBV6-1
CASSSSQVHFTDTQYF | TGTGCCAGCAGCTCCTCCCAGGTGCATTTCACAGATACGCAGTATTTT | NA | TRBJ2-3 | NA | TRBV11-2
CASSLGGWNTEAFF | TGTGCCAGCAGCTTGGGGGGTTGGAACACTGAAGCTTTCTTT | NA | TRBJ1-1 | NA | TRBV5-6
CASSLSGYEQYF | TGTGCCAGCAGCTTAAGCGGCTACGAGCAGTACTTC | once | TRBJ2-7 | NA | TRBV11-1
CAWSVQEEGNSPLHF | TGTGCCTGGAGTGTACAAGAGGAGGGCAATTCACCCCTCCACTTT | NA | TRBJ1-6 | NA | TRBV30